This passage covers 12 T cell receptor beta chains from one sample sequenced in a study of a mutant IDH1 vaccine in newly diagnosed glioma. The protocol was immunoSEQ multiplex PCR, while the TCRdb copy is restricted to in-frame clones and leaves out a portion. Of more than 30,000 clones in the sample, about 80% were seen once. No antigen is known for these receptors. Time point meaning: week 47, end of study. A single vaccine dose contained 300 ug of mutant IDH1 20-mer peptide, and topical imiquimod was used with it. This material consisted of PBMCs, taken from a glioma patient whose treatment included an IDH1 peptide vaccine. The receptors stem from a young man with glioma.

The sample holds a few counts of this clone. The chain carries TRBV2 and TRBJ1-1; D perhaps matches TRBD1 (5 bases). Germline values: CDR1 SNHLY, CDR2 FYNNEI. Trimming took off 6 bases at V and 2 bases at J, with 19 bases between the two ends. The CDR3 loop spans 16 amino acids. CDR3 sequence reads: CASRHHLQGKNTEAFF. In DNA form, the CDR3 reads TGTGCCAGCAGGCATCACCTCCAGGGCAAAAACACTGAAGCTTTCTTT.

In the case of this clone: Other DNA sequences in this specimen translate into the identical CDR3. The genes are TRBV7-2 and TRBJ2-2, with no clear D. This CDR3 is built from 15 residues. Trimming cost V 1 base and J 1 base, with 7 bases left between them. Looked up from germline, CDR1 is SGHTA and CDR2 is FQGNSA. The CDR3 reads CASSLVRRNTGELFF. As DNA, the CDR3 is TGTGCCAGCAGCTTAGTTCGCAGGAACACCGGGGAGCTGTTTTTT.

The chain has TRBV5-1 and TRBJ2-1; 10 bases map to TRBD2. The V gene end was trimmed by 3 bases and the J gene end by 7 bases; junction bases not matched to a gene: 4. The germline V gene has CDR1 SGHRS and CDR2 YFSETQ. The CDR3 sequence is 14 residues long. DNA for the CDR3: TGCGCCAGCAGCTCCCTAGCGGGAGTAAATGAGCAGTTCTTC. This translates into CASSSLAGVNEQFF.

The chain joins TRBV2 to TRBJ2-7; D assignment may be TRBD1 or TRBD2 (6 bases each). The V gene's germline CDR1 is SNHLY and CDR2 FYNNEI. The ends were cut back, 4 bases at V and 7 bases at J, with 17 bases in the middle. The CDR3 loop spans 14 amino acids. The CDR3 is CASSVGSGGGEQYF. CDR3 nucleotides: TGTGCCAGCAGTGTGGGTAGCGGAGGGGGAGAGCAGTACTTC.

V gene TRBV5-8 combines with J gene TRBJ2-5, with a weak D call TRBD2 (6 bases). Germline V CDR1 and CDR2: SGHTS, YDEGEE. The CDR3 totals 15 residues. V dropped 7 bases and J dropped 3 bases, with 19 bases sitting between them. Here the CDR3 reads CASPRVVADEETQYF. CDR3 nucleotides: TGTGCCAGCCCCCGGGTTGTAGCGGACGAAGAGACCCAGTACTTC.

This clone was seen a single time. This rearrangement joins TRBV2 to TRBJ1-3, with unresolved D. The CDR3 covers 13 residues. Germline V lookup: CDR1 SNHLY, CDR2 FYNNEI. V dropped 6 bases and J dropped 0 bases, with 6 bases sitting between them. CDR3: CASSRSSGNTIYF. CDR3 coding DNA: TGTGCCAGCAGCCGGAGCTCTGGAAACACCATATATTTT.

V gene TRBV5-1 combines with J gene TRBJ2-1; 7 nucleotides match TRBD2. Germline V gene data show CDR1 as SGHRS and CDR2 as YFSETQ. With V trimmed by 4 bases and J by 8 bases, 12 bases remained unmatched. CDR3 length equals 15 residues. CDR3 DNA: TGCGCCAGCAGCCCCAGTCCGGGGGGAGAGGATGAGCAGTTCTTC. Translating it yields CASSPSPGGEDEQFF.

The rearrangement uses TRBV9 and TRBJ2-7, with 7 nucleotides matching TRBD1. The CDR3 is made up of 14 amino acids. From germline, CDR1 is SGDLS and CDR2 YYNGEE. V was clipped by 3 bases and J by 5 bases; unmatched bases: 8. Here the CDR3 reads CASSDTGAANEQYF. For the CDR3, the DNA is TGTGCCAGCAGCGACACAGGGGCGGCCAACGAGCAGTACTTC. Full variable domain (remainder filled in from reference TRBV9 and TRBJ2-7): DSGVTQTPKHLITATGQRVTLRCSPRSGDLSVYWYQQSLDQGLQFLIQYYNGEERAKGNILERFSAQQFPDLHSELNLSSLELGDSALYFCASSDTGAANEQYFGPGTRLTVT.

The chain uses TRBV2 and TRBJ2-3, with unresolved D. The V gene lost 7 bases and the J gene lost 4 bases, with 15 bases spanning the gap. The CDR3 length is 14 residues. Germline loops: CDR1 SNHLY, CDR2 FYNNEI. CDR3: CASKVYLIPDTQYF. The CDR3 region has the DNA TGTGCCAGCAAGGTCTACCTCATCCCAGATACGCAGTATTTT. Full variable domain (rest looked up from reference TRBV2 and TRBJ2-3): EPEVTQTPSHQVTQMGQEVILRCVPISNHLYFYWYRQILGQKVEFLVSFYNNEISEKSEIFDDQFSVERPDGSNFTLKIRSTKLEDSAMYFCASKVYLIPDTQYFGPGTRLTVL.

This rearrangement joins TRBV27 to TRBJ2-7, with TRBD1 matching over 8 bases. The V gene's germline CDR1 is MNHEY and CDR2 SMNVEV (reference sequence). This CDR3 has 16 amino acids. The junction had 7 bases not matched to a gene; V was cut back by 3 bases and J by 0 bases. CDR3 amino acids: CASSLLRTGGSYEQYF. In DNA form, the CDR3 reads TGTGCCAGCAGTTTGCTGAGAACAGGGGGCTCCTACGAGCAGTACTTC.

The CDR3 nucleotides are TGCGCCAGCAGCCTAGCGGGAGAGGTCGGGGAGCTGTTTTTT. Translating it yields CASSLAGEVGELFF. J is TRBJ2-2 and V is TRBV5-1; 10 positions agree with TRBD2. V lost 4 bases to trimming and J lost 7 bases; unmatched junction nucleotides: 4. Germline values: CDR1 SGHRS, CDR2 YFSETQ. This CDR3 spans 14 amino acids.

This chain links TRBV27 with TRBJ2-2; 8 bases align to TRBD1. CDR3 size: 15 residues. V was pared by 4 bases and J by 5 bases, with 6 bases of the junction left unmatched. Germline V CDR1 and CDR2: MNHEY, SMNVEV (reference sequence). The CDR3 reads CASSSDRGWTGELFF. The CDR3 DNA is TGTGCCAGCAGTTCAGACAGGGGTTGGACCGGGGAGCTGTTTTTT.